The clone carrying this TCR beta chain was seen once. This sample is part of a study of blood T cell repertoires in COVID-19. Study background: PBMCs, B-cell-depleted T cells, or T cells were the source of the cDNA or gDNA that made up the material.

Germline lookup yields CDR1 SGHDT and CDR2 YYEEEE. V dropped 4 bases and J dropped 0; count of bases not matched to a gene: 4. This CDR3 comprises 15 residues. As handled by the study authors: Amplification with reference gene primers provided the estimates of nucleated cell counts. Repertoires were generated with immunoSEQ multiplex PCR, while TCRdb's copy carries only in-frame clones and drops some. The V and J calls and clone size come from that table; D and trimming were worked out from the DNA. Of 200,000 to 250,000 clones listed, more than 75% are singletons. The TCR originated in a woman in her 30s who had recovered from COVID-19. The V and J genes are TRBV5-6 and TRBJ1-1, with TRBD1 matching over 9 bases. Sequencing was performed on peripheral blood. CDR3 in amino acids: CASSGTGLLNTEAFF. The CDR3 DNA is TGTGCCAGCAGCGGGACAGGGTTGCTGAACACTGAAGCTTTCTTT.